This passage covers 21 T cell receptor beta chains from one sample sequenced in a study of blood T cell repertoires in COVID-19. Profiled with immunoSEQ multiplex PCR; TCRdb holds only in-frame clones, not every one. The sample includes some 120,000 clones, around 80% seen only once; the top ten take 5.9%. Specimen: peripheral blood. The receptors were gathered from an elderly man with active or convalescent COVID-19.

This clone was seen a handful of times. The chain couples TRBV9 to TRBJ2-2, with 9 positions matching TRBD1. Germline CDR1 reads SGDLS; CDR2 reads YYNGEE. The CDR3 has 15 residues. V trimming: 4 bases; J trimming: 4 bases; junction bases outside the gene matches: 5. CDR3 sequence: CASSPWTGATGELFF. CDR3 in DNA: TGTGCCAGCAGCCCGTGGACAGGGGCCACCGGGGAGCTGTTTTTT.

The rearrangement uses TRBV14 and TRBJ2-7; 11 bases map to TRBD2. The germline CDR1 and CDR2 sequences are SGHDN and FVKESK. V gave up 2 bases and J gave up 5 bases; unmatched junction bases: 8. The CDR3 loop spans 16 amino acids. As DNA, the CDR3 is TGTGCCAGCAGCCAACTAGCGGGGGGCCCTCGCCACGAGCAGTACTTC. This translates into CASSQLAGGPRHEQYF.

The chain carries TRBV5-5 and TRBJ1-5, with a possible D match to TRBD1 (6 bases). Trimming shortened V by 2 bases and J by 0 bases, and 15 bases separated the two germline ends. Germline V gene lookup returns CDR1 SGHKS and CDR2 YYEKEE (reference sequence). The CDR3 covers 17 residues. The CDR3 region has the DNA TGTGCCAGCAGCTTCTCCTTTGGACAGCTTAGCAATCAGCCCCAGCATTTT. Translating it yields CASSFSFGQLSNQPQHF.

In its sample, this clone was seen once. The chain is built from TRBV19 and TRBJ1-2, with D maybe TRBD1 (6 bases). V was clipped by 6 bases and J by 4 bases, with 15 bases between them. This CDR3 spans 14 amino acids. Germline CDR1 is LNHDA and CDR2 is SQIVND (reference sequence). This CDR3 reads CASSPGDGFYGYTF. CDR3 nucleotide sequence: TGTGCCAGTAGCCCAGGGGACGGTTTCTATGGCTACACCTTC.

V usage is TRBV11-2 and J usage is TRBJ1-2; tentative D call: TRBD1 (5 bases). The germline CDR1 and CDR2 sequences are SGHAT and FQNNGV. CDR3 size: 14 residues. Trimming pared 5 bases from V and 7 bases from J, leaving 17 bases between. Here the CDR3 DNA reads TGTGCCAGCAGCCCTGTAGGGGTTATGGGTGGCTACACCTTC. It yields the protein CASSPVGVMGGYTF.

This chain links TRBV7-2 with TRBJ1-2; TRBD1 agrees at 10 bases. Germline assignment: CDR1 SGHTA and CDR2 FQGNSA. Germline trimming cut 5 bases from V and 6 bases from J; bases unmatched to any gene: 6. The CDR3 is 14 residues long. This chain's CDR3 is CASSPDRGRNGYTF. The CDR3 nucleotides are TGTGCCAGCAGCCCAGACAGGGGGCGGAATGGCTACACCTTC.

V usage is TRBV11-3 and J usage is TRBJ2-1; 7 positions agree with TRBD1. This CDR3 contains 15 residues. Germline V gene data show CDR1 as SGHNT and CDR2 as YENEEA. V was clipped by 5 bases and J by 5 bases; unmatched bases: 9. The CDR3 reads CASSQYGQENNEQFF. The CDR3 region has the DNA TGTGCCAGCAGCCAATATGGACAGGAAAACAATGAGCAGTTCTTC.

The sample holds one count of this clone. The gene calls are TRBV5-1 and TRBJ2-3; 10 bases map to TRBD2. The germline V gene encodes CDR1 SGHRS and CDR2 YFSETQ. The CDR3 runs 15 residues. The trim removed 4 bases at V and 4 bases at J, leaving 6 bases unmatched. The CDR3 loop reads CASSPGTSAPDTQYF. The CDR3 DNA reads as TGCGCCAGCAGCCCAGGGACTAGCGCCCCAGATACGCAGTATTTT. Combining the CDR3 with reference TRBV5-1 and TRBJ2-3 gives the whole variable domain KAGVTQTPRYLIKTRGQQVTLSCSPISGHRSVSWYQQTPGQGLQFLFEYFSETQRNKGNFPGRFSGRQFSNSRSEMNVSTLELGDSALYLCASSPGTSAPDTQYFGPGTRLTVL.

The chain employs TRBV18 and TRBJ2-7, with D perhaps matching TRBD2 (6 bases). Germline V gene sequence: CDR1 KGHSH, CDR2 LQKENI. The CDR3 is 14 amino acids. The V gene lost 2 bases and the J gene lost 2 bases, with 10 bases spanning the gap. This CDR3 reads CASSPGTEAYEQYF. The CDR3 nucleotides read TGTGCCAGCTCACCAGGGACTGAAGCCTACGAGCAGTACTTC.

This clone has only one observation. J is TRBJ1-1 and V is TRBV6-2 or TRBV6-3, with D unresolved. The germline V and J ends were trimmed by 5 bases and 1 base, with 14 bases remaining between them. CDR1 MNHEY and CDR2 SVGEGT come from the germline V gene. CDR3 length: 15 residues. CDR3 DNA: TGTGCCAGCAGTAAACCTGGAGTGGGGAACACTGAAGCTTTCTTT. The encoded protein is CASSKPGVGNTEAFF.

The genes are TRBV25-1 and TRBJ2-2; TRBD1 matches 7 bases. V was pared by 3 bases and J by 0 bases, with 4 bases of the junction left unmatched. The CDR3 totals 16 residues. Germline CDR1 is MGHDK and CDR2 is SYGVNS. The CDR3 spells CASSDPGTANTGELFF. As DNA, the CDR3 is TGTGCCAGCAGTGATCCGGGGACAGCGAACACCGGGGAGCTGTTTTTT.

This chain connects TRBV5-1 to TRBJ2-7, with TRBD2 matching over 11 bases. The junction had 7 bases not matched to a gene; V was cut back by 2 bases and J by 3 bases. Per the germline V gene, CDR1 is SGHRS and CDR2 is YFSETQ. The length of the CDR3 is 16 residues. This chain's CDR3 is CASSFSLAGGLYEQYF. CDR3 coding DNA: TGCGCCAGCAGCTTTTCCTTAGCGGGGGGGCTCTACGAGCAGTACTTC.

CDR3 amino acids: CASSASGERDEQFF. CDR3 DNA sequence: TGTGCCAGCAGTGCTTCCGGGGAAAGAGATGAGCAGTTCTTC. The rearrangement links TRBV6-4 to TRBJ2-1, with D possibly TRBD2 on 5 matching bases. Trimming pared 4 bases from V and 8 bases from J, leaving 15 bases between. This CDR3 has 14 residues. Germline V gives CDR1 MRHNA, CDR2 SNTAGT.

The V and J genes are TRBV12-3 or TRBV12-4 and TRBJ1-2; 7 bases fit TRBD1. The CDR3 extends over 13 amino acids. V shed 5 bases, J shed 8 bases, and the junction held 8 bases outside the gene matches. Here the CDR3 DNA reads TGTGCCAGCAGTGGCACAGGGGCTAAGGGCTACACCTTC. Residues: CASSGTGAKGYTF.

The V gene is TRBV27, the J gene TRBJ1-5, with 7 positions matching TRBD1. V shed 6 bases and J 2 bases; nucleotides not matched to a gene: 13. The CDR3 runs to 17 residues. Germline V gene lookup returns CDR1 MNHEY and CDR2 SMNVEV (reference sequence). The chain's CDR3 is CASRADREGLGNQPQHF. DNA of the CDR3: TGTGCCAGCAGGGCAGACAGGGAAGGGTTGGGCAATCAGCCCCAGCATTTT.

This chain uses TRBV29-1 with TRBJ2-2; a weak D match, TRBD2 (5 bases). CDR3 length: 14 residues. In germline, CDR1 is SQVTM, CDR2 ANQGSEA. Trimming took 4 bases from V and 0 from J, leaving 9 bases between them. In nucleotides, the CDR3 is TGCAGCGTTGTGTTAGCGACGAACACCGGGGAGCTGTTTTTT. This translates into CSVVLATNTGELFF.

Of note for this clone: This may be a read error, as it is one base from a much larger clone. The gene calls are TRBV7-9 and TRBJ2-1; TRBD1 aligns across 10 bases. The trim removed 5 bases at V and 7 bases at J, leaving 5 bases unmatched. The CDR3 runs to 14 residues. The V gene's germline CDR1 is SEHNR and CDR2 FQNEAQ (reference sequence). The CDR3 nucleotides are TGTGCCAGCAGCCCCGGGACAGGGGAAAATGAGCAGTTCTTC. Its translation is CASSPGTGENEQFF.

Only a few counts were recorded for this clone. V gene TRBV27 combines with J gene TRBJ1-2; 9 bases align to TRBD1. This CDR3 comprises 16 residues. The V segment lost 6 bases and the J segment 4 bases; nucleotides outside the gene matches: 12. Germline V gene data show CDR1 as MNHEY and CDR2 as SMNVEV (reference sequence). CDR3 amino acids: CASSGRTGAGSYGYTF. In nucleotides, the CDR3 is TGTGCCAGCAGCGGCCGGACAGGGGCAGGGTCCTATGGCTACACCTTC.

The chain couples TRBV2 to TRBJ1-5; possible D gene TRBD1, 6 bases. Germline loops: CDR1 SNHLY, CDR2 FYNNEI. The CDR3 runs 14 residues. Trimming stripped 8 bases from V and 4 bases from J, with 15 bases between. Here the CDR3 reads CASAPDSWNQPQHF. CDR3 sequence (DNA): TGTGCCAGCGCCCCGGACAGCTGGAATCAGCCCCAGCATTTT. The full variable domain, in which reference TRBV2 and TRBJ1-5 provide the parts outside the CDR3, is EPEVTQTPSHQVTQMGQEVILRCVPISNHLYFYWYRQILGQKVEFLVSFYNNEISEKSEIFDDQFSVERPDGSNFTLKIRSTKLEDSAMYFCASAPDSWNQPQHFGDGTRLSIL.

The rearrangement uses TRBV5-4 and TRBJ2-3; the match to TRBD2 covers 11 bases. The length of the CDR3 is 14 residues. Germline V gives CDR1 SGHNT, CDR2 YYREEE (reference sequence). The J segment lost 6 bases and the V segment lost 5 bases, leaving 5 bases of the junction unmatched. The CDR3 DNA reads as TGTGCCAGCAGACCCCCTAGCGGGGGGGATACGCAGTATTTT. Protein: CASRPPSGGDTQYF.

This clone turned up a few times. J is TRBJ2-1 and V is TRBV7-9; 9 nucleotides agree with TRBD2. Germline lookup yields CDR1 SEHNR and CDR2 FQNEAQ (reference sequence). The V segment lost 3 bases and the J segment 6 bases; nucleotides outside the gene matches: 9. The CDR3 length is 16 residues. DNA of the CDR3: TGTGCCAGCAGCTTCGACCTAGCGGGGACGGGCAATGAGCAGTTCTTC. Translation gives CASSFDLAGTGNEQFF. Full variable domain (remainder filled in from reference TRBV7-9 and TRBJ2-1): DTGVSQNPRHKITKRGQNVTFRCDPISEHNRLYWYRQTLGQGPEFLTYFQNEAQLEKSRLLSDRFSAERPKGSFSTLEIQRTEQGDSAMYLCASSFDLAGTGNEQFFGPGTRLTVL.